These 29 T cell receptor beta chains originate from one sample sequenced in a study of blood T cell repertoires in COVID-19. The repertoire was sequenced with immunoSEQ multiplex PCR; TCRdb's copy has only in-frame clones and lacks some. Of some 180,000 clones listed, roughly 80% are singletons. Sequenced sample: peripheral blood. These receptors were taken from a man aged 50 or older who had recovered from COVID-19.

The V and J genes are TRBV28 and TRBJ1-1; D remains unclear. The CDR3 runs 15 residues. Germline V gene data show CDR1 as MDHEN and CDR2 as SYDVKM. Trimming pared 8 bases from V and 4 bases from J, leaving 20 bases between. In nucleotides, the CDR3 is TGTGCCAGCGGCTCTTGGACCGCGGAGGGCACTGAAGCTTTCTTT. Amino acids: CASGSWTAEGTEAFF.

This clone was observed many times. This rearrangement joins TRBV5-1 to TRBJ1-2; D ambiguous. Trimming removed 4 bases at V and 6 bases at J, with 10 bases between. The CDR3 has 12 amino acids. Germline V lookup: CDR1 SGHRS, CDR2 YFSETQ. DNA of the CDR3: TGCGCCAGCAGCCGAACACTAGATGGCTACACCTTC. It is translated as CASSRTLDGYTF.

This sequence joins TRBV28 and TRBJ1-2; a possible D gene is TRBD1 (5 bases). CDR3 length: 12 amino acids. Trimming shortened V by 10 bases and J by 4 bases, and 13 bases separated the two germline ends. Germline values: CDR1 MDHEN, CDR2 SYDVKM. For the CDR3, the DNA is TGTGCCACCCAGACAGACATCTATGGCTACACCTTC. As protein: CATQTDIYGYTF.

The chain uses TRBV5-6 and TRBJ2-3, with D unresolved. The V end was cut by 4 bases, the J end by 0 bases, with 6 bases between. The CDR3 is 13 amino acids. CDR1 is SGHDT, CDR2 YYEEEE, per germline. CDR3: CASSIPSTDTQYF. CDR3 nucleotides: TGTGCCAGCAGCATTCCTAGCACAGATACGCAGTATTTT.

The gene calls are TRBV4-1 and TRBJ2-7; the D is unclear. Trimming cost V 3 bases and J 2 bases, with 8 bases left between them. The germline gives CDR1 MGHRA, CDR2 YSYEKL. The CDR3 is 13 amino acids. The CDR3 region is CASSHGQAYEQYF. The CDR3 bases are TGCGCCAGCAGCCATGGCCAGGCCTACGAGCAGTACTTC.

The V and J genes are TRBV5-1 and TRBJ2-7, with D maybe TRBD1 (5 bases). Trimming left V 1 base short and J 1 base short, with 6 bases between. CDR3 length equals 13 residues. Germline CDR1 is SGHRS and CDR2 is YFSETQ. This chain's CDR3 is CASSLRQSYEQYF. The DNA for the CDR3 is TGCGCCAGCAGCTTGCGACAGTCCTACGAGCAGTACTTC.

CDR3 sequence reads: CASGLLGQAAFF. CDR3 in DNA: TGTGCTAGTGGTTTGCTAGGACAGGCAGCTTTCTTT. The chain recombines TRBV12-5 with TRBJ1-1; TRBD1 matches at 7 bases. J was trimmed by 10 bases and V by 2 bases; bases with no gene match: 4. The CDR3 covers 12 residues. The germline V gene encodes CDR1 LGHNT and CDR2 FRNRAP.

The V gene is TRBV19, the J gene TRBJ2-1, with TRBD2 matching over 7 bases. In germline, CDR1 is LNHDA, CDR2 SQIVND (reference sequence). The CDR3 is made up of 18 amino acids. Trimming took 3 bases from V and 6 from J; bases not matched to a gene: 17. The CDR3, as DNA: TGTGCCAGTAGTATCTTCGCTAGCGGAGTTGGGGTGGGCAATGAGCAGTTCTTC. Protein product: CASSIFASGVGVGNEQFF.

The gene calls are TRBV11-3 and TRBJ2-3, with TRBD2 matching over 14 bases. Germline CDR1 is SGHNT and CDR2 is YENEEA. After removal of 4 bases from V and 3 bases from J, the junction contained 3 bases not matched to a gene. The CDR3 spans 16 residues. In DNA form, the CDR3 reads TGTGCCAGCAGCTCGGGACTAGCGGGAGAGACAGATACGCAGTATTTT. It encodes CASSSGLAGETDTQYF.

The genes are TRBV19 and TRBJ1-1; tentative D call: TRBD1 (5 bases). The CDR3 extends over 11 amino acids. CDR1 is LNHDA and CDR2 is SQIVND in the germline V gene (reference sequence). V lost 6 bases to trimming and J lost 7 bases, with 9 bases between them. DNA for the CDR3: TGTGCCAGTAGGGGGACTCTTGAAGCTTTCTTT. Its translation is CASRGTLEAFF.

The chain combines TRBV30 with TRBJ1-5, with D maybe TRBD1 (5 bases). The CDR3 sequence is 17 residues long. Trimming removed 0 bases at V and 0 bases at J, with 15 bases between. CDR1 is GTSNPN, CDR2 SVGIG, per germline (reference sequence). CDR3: CAWSVGTLDYSNQPQHF. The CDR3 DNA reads TGTGCCTGGAGTGTAGGGACTTTAGATTATAGCAATCAGCCCCAGCATTTT.

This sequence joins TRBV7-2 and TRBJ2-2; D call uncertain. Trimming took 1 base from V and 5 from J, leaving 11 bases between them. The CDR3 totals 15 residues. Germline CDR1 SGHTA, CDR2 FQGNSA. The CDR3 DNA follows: TGTGCCAGCAGCTTAGATTCCCTAGATACCGGGGAGCTGTTTTTT. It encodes CASSLDSLDTGELFF.

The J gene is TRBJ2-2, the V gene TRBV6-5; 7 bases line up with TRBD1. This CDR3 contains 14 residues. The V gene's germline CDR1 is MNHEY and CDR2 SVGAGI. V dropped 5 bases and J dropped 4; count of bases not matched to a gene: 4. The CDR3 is CASSPTGATGELFF. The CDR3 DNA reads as TGTGCCAGCAGTCCCACAGGGGCCACCGGGGAGCTGTTTTTT.

The CDR3 DNA is TGTGCCAGCAGCTCGCCACAGGAGACTGAAGCTTTCTTT. Its translation is CASSSPQETEAFF. The V call is TRBV7-3, the J call TRBJ1-1, with a possible D match to TRBD1 (5 bases). The CDR3 consists of 13 residues. Germline V lookup: CDR1 SGHTA, CDR2 FQGTGA. V shed 4 bases and J shed 5 bases, with 11 bases lying between them.

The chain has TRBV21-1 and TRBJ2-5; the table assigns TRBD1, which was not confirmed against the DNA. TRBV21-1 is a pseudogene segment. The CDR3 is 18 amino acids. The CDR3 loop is CASSKVRMGQGYQETQYF. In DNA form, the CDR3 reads TGTGCCAGCAGCAAAGTTAGGATGGGACAGGGGTACCAAGAGACCCAGTACTTC.

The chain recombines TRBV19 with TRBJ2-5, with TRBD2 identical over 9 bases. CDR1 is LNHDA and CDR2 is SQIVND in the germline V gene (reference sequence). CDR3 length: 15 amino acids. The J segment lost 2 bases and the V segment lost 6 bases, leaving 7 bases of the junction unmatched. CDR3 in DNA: TGTGCCAGTAGGGGTAGCGGGAGTATACAAGAGACCCAGTACTTC. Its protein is CASRGSGSIQETQYF.

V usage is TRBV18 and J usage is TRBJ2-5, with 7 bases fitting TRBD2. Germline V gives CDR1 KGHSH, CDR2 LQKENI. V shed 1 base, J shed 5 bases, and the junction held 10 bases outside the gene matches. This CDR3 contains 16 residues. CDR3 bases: TGTGCCAGCTCACCACTTCGGCCAGGGAGGGGTGAGACCCAGTACTTC. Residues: CASSPLRPGRGETQYF.

The CDR3 nucleotides read TGTGCCTGGAGTGTGTCGGGTTTGTACAATGAGCAGTTCTTC. Translated, it gives CAWSVSGLYNEQFF. The rearrangement joins TRBV30 to TRBJ2-1; no clear D gene. The CDR3 runs 14 residues. The V gene's germline CDR1 is GTSNPN and CDR2 SVGIG (reference sequence). V was shortened by 0 bases and J by 4 bases, with 10 bases between the two germline ends.

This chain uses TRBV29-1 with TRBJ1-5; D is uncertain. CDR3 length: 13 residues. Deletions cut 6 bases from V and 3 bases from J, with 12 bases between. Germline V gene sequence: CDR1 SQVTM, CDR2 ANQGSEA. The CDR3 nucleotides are TGCAGCGTGGCCCCGGGGAACAATCAGCCCCAGCATTTT. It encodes CSVAPGNNQPQHF.

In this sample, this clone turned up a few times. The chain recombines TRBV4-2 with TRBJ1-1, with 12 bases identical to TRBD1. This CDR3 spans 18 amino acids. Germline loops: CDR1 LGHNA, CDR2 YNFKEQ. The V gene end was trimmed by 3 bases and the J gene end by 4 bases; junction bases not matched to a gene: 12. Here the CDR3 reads CASSHAGTGGGLGTEAFF. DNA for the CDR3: TGTGCCAGCAGCCATGCCGGGACAGGGGGCGGGTTGGGCACTGAAGCTTTCTTT.

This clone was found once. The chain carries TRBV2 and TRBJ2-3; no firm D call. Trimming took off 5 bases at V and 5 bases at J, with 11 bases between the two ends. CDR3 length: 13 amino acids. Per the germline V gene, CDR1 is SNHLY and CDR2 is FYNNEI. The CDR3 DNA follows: TGTGCCAGCAGTAGCAGACTTCTAGATACGCAGTATTTT. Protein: CASSSRLLDTQYF.

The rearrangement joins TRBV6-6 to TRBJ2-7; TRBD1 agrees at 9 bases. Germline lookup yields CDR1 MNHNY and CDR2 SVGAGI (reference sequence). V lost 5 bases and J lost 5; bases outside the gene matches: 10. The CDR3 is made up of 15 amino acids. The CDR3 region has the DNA TGTGCCAGCAGTCGAACACAGGGGGCTCAGAACGAGCAGTACTTC. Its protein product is CASSRTQGAQNEQYF.

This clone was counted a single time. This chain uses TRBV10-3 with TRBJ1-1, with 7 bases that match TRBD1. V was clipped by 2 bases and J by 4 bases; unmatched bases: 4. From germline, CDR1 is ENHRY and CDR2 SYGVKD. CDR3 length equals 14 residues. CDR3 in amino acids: CAISETGAGTEAFF. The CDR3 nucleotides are TGTGCCATCAGTGAGACAGGGGCCGGCACTGAAGCTTTCTTT.

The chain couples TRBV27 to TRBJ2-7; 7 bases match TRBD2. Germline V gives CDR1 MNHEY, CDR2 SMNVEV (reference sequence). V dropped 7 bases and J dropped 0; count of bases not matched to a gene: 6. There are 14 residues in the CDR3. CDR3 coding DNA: TGTGCCAGCACCGGGACTACGAGCTCCTACGAGCAGTACTTC. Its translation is CASTGTTSSYEQYF.

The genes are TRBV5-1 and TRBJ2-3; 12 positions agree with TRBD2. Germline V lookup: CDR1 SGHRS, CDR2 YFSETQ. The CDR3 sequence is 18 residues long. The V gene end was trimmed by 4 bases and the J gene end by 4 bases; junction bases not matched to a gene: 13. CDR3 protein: CASSPRPPTSGRSDTQYF. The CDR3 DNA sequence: TGCGCCAGCAGCCCGCGACCCCCGACTAGCGGGAGATCAGATACGCAGTATTTT. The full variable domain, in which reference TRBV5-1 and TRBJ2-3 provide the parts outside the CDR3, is KAGVTQTPRYLIKTRGQQVTLSCSPISGHRSVSWYQQTPGQGLQFLFEYFSETQRNKGNFPGRFSGRQFSNSRSEMNVSTLELGDSALYLCASSPRPPTSGRSDTQYFGPGTRLTVL.

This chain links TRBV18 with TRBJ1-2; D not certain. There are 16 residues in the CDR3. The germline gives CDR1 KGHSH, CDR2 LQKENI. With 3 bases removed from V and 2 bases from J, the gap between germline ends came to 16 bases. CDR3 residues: CASSPTETGKNYGYTF. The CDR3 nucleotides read TGTGCCAGCTCACCCACTGAAACCGGGAAAAACTATGGCTACACCTTC.

CDR3 amino acids: CASSENRGINTEAFF. In nucleotides, the CDR3 is TGTGCCAGCAGTGAGAACAGGGGGATTAACACTGAAGCTTTCTTT. This chain connects TRBV6-6 to TRBJ1-1; 8 bases map to TRBD1. After removal of 5 bases from V and 2 bases from J, the junction contained 7 bases not matched to a gene. CDR3 size: 15 residues. CDR1 is MNHNY and CDR2 is SVGAGI in the germline V gene (reference sequence).

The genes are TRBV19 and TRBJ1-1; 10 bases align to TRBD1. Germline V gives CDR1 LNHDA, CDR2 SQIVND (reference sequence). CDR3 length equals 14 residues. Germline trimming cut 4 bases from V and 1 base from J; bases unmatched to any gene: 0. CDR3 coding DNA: TGTGCCAGTAGTAGGACAGGGGGGAACACTGAAGCTTTCTTT. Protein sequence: CASSRTGGNTEAFF.

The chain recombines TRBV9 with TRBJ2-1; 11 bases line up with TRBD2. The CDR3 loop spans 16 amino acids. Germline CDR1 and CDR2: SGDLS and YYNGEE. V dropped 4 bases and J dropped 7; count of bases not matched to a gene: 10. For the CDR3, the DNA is TGTGCCAGCAGCCCTCTAGCGGGAGGTTCTTTAAATGAGCAGTTCTTC. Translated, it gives CASSPLAGGSLNEQFF.